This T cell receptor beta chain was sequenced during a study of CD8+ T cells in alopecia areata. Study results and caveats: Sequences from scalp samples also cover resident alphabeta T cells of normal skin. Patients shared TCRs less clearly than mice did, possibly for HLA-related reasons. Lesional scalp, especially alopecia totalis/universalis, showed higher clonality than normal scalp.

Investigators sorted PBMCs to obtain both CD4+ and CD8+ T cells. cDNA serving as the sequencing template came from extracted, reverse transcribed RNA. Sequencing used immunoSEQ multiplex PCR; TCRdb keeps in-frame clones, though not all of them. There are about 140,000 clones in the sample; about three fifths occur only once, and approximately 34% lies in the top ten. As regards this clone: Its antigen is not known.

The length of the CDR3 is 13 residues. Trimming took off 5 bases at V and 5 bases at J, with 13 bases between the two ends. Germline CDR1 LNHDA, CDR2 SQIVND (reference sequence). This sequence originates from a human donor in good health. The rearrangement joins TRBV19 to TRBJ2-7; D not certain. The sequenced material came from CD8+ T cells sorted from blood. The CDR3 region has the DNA TGTGCCAGTAGTTTCACAACGAACCACGAGCAGTACTTC. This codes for CASSFTTNHEQYF.